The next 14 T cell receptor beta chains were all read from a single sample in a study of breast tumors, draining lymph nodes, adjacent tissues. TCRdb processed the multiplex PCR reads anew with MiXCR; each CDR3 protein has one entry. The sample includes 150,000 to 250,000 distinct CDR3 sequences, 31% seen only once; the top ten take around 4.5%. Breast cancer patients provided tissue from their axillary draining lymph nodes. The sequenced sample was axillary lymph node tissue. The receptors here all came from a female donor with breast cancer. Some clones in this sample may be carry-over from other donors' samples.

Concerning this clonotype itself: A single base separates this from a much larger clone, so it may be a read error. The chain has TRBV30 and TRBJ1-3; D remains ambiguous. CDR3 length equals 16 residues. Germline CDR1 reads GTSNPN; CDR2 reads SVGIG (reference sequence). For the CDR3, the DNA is TGTGCCTGGAGTCCTATTCCTCAGTACTCTAGAAACACCATATATTTT. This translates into CAWSPIPQYSRNTIYF.

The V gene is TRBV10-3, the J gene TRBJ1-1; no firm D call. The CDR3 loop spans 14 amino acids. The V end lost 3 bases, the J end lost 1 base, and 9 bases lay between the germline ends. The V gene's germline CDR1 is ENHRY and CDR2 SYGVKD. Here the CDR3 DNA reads TGTGCCATCAGTGACCGGAAACAGAACACTGAAGCTTTCTTT. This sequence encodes CAISDRKQNTEAFF.

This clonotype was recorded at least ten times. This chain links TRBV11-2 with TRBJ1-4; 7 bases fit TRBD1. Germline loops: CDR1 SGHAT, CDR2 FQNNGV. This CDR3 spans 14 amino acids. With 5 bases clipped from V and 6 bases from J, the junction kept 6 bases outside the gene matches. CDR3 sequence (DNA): TGTGCCAGCAGCCGGACAGGAATTGATGAAAAACTGTTTTTT. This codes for CASSRTGIDEKLFF.

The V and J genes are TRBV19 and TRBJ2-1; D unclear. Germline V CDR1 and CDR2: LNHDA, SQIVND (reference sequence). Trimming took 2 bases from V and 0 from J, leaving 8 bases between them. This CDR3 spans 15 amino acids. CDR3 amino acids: CASSIISLSYNEQFF. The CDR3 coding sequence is TGTGCCAGTAGTATAATAAGTCTCTCCTACAATGAGCAGTTCTTC.

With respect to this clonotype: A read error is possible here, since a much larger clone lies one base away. This CDR3 is CSAGREAQYF. CDR3 sequence (DNA): TGCAGTGCCGGAAGGGAGGCCCAGTACTTC. The chain uses TRBV20-1 and TRBJ2-5, with a weak D call TRBD2 (6 bases). The germline gives CDR1 DFQATT, CDR2 SNEGSKA (reference sequence). CDR3 length equals 10 residues. Trimming took 6 bases from V and 9 from J, leaving 11 bases between them.

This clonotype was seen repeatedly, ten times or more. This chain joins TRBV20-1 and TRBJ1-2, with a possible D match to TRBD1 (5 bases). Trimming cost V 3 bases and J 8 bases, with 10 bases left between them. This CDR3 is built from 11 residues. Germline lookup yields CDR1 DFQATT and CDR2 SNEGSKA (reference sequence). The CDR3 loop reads CSARPRDGYTF. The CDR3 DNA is TGCAGTGCTAGGCCCAGGGACGGCTACACCTTC.

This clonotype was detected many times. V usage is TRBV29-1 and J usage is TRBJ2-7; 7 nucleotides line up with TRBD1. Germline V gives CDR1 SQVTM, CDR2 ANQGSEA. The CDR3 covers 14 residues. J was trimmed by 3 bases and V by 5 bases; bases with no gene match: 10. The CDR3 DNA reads TGCAGCGTTAATGAACAGGGGCCCCACTACGAGCAGTACTTC. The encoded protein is CSVNEQGPHYEQYF.

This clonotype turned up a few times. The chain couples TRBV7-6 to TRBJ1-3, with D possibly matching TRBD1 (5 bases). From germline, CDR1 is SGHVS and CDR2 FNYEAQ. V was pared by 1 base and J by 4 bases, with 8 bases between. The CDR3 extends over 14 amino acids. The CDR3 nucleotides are TGTGCCAGCAGCTTAGGCGGGGGAGGAAACACCATATATTTT. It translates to CASSLGGGGNTIYF.

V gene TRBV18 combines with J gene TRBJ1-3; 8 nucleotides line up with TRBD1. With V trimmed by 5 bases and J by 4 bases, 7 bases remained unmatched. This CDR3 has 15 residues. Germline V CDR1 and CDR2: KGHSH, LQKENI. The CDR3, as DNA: TGTGCCAGCTCATCGGGGACAGGCCTCGGAAACACCATATATTTT. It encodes CASSSGTGLGNTIYF.

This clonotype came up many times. The CDR3 nucleotides are TGCGCCAGCAGCTTCACCGGGGAGGGTGGCTACACCTTC. Translated: CASSFTGEGGYTF. The V gene is TRBV5-1, the J gene TRBJ1-2; D is ambiguous. This CDR3 has 13 residues. Trimming removed 2 bases from V and 7 bases from J, with 12 bases in between. From germline, CDR1 is SGHRS and CDR2 YFSETQ.

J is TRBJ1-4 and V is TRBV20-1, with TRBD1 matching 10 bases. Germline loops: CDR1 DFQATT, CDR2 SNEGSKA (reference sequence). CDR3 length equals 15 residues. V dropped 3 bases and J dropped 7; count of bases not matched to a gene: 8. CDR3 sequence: CSAREPGQGPEKLFF. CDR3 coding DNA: TGCAGTGCTAGGGAGCCGGGACAGGGGCCTGAAAAACTGTTTTTT.

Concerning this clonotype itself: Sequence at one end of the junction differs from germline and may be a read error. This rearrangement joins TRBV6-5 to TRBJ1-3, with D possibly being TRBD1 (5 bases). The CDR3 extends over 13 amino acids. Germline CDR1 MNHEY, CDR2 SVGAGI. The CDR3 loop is CAGSRGTGNTIYF. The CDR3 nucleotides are TGTGCCGGCAGTAGGGGTACTGGAAACACCATATATTTT.

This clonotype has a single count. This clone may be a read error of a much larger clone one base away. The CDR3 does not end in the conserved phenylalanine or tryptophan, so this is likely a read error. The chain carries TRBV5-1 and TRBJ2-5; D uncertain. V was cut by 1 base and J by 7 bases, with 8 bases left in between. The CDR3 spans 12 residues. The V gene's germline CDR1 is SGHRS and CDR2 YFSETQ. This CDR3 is CASSLSSGTQYV. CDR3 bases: TGCGCCAGCAGCTTGTCCTCAGGGACCCAGTACGTC.

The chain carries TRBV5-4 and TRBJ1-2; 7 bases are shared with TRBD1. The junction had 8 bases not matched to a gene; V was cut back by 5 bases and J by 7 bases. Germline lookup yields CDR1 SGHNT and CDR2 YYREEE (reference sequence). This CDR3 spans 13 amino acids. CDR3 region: CASSSGTALGYTF. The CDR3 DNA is TGTGCCAGCAGTTCGGGGACAGCTCTTGGCTACACCTTC.